This TCR beta chain was sequenced for a study of CD8+ T cells in alopecia areata. Concerning this clone itself: Its antigen is not identified.

CDR3 length: 13 residues. Trimming took 3 bases from V and 1 from J, leaving 8 bases between them. Looked up from germline, CDR1 is SQVTM and CDR2 is ANQGSEA. As for treatment: oral pan-JAK inhibitor, 5-10 mg twice daily. Following RNA extraction, reverse transcription yielded cDNA that acted as the sequencing template. TCRdb keeps only in-frame clones here, not all; method: immunoSEQ multiplex PCR. Here the sample spans 150,000 to 200,000 clones, about two thirds being singletons. Study-level results: Persistence in scalp and blood during tofacitinib was observed for many expanded lesional clones.

The sequenced sample was CD4+ T cells sorted from blood, obtained at week 4, from a patient treated with tofacitinib. This receptor was identified in a human donor with alopecia areata. This chain joins TRBV29-1 and TRBJ2-3; possible D gene TRBD2, 5 bases. Written as DNA, the CDR3 is TGCAGCGTTGATACCGGGGGCACAGATACGCAGTATTTT. Its protein is CSVDTGGTDTQYF.